A single sample is the source of the 30 T cell receptor beta chains below, sequenced in a study of type 1 and type 2 diabetes patients. Genomic DNA was the PCR template. Amplification of the beta chain CDR3 used 30 forward and 13 reverse multiplex primers. TCRdb reprocessed the multiplex PCR reads via MiXCR and lists one record per CDR3 protein. The data hold a few hundred thousand distinct CDR3 sequences, with around 50% observed a single time. Sequenced material: peripheral blood mononuclear cells (PBMCs). The source is a man aged 18 to 30 with type 2 diabetes.

The chain employs TRBV28 and TRBJ2-7, with TRBD1 identical over 9 bases. Germline loops: CDR1 MDHEN, CDR2 SYDVKM. The CDR3 contains 13 residues. V lost 6 bases, J lost 6 bases, and 6 bases stayed unmatched. CDR3: CASRPTGGVEQYF. The CDR3 DNA reads TGTGCCAGCAGACCCACAGGGGGCGTCGAGCAGTACTTC.

This clonotype showed up just a few times. The V and J genes are TRBV15 and TRBJ2-4, with 7 bases aligning to TRBD1. With 4 bases clipped from V and 2 bases from J, the junction kept 8 bases outside the gene matches. Germline V gene lookup returns CDR1 LNHNV and CDR2 YYDKDF (reference sequence). The CDR3 has 16 residues. In DNA form, the CDR3 reads TGTGCCACCAGCACAGGGACAGCCTTTACCAAAAACATTCAGTACTTC. Encoded protein: CATSTGTAFTKNIQYF.

In this sample, this clonotype turned up once. The rearrangement joins TRBV6-4 to TRBJ2-1; TRBD2 aligns across 12 bases. V trimming: 6 bases; J trimming: 4 bases; junction bases outside the gene matches: 7. The CDR3 covers 16 residues. Per germline, CDR1 MRHNA and CDR2 SNTAGT. CDR3 protein: CASSPSGGDGYNEQFF. For the CDR3, the DNA is TGTGCCAGCAGCCCTAGCGGGGGGGACGGGTACAATGAGCAGTTCTTC.

This chain joins TRBV6-1 and TRBJ1-4, with D possibly being TRBD1 (6 bases). Germline CDR1 reads MNHNS; CDR2 reads SASEGT. Trimming removed 7 bases from V and 7 bases from J, with 10 bases in between. The CDR3 has 12 amino acids. The CDR3 bases are TGTGCCAGCACAGGACAGCTTGAAAAACTGTTTTTT. Translating gives CASTGQLEKLFF.

Note on this clonotype: Germline and junction disagree at one end, which may indicate a read error. This chain uses TRBV20-1 with TRBJ2-5; D unresolved. The DNA end lines up better with TRBJ2-7; the J call may be wrong. CDR3 length equals 12 residues. Looked up from germline, CDR1 is DFQATT and CDR2 is SNEGSKA (reference sequence). As DNA, the CDR3 is TGCAGTGCTAGTGGGGAATCCTCCGAGCAGTACTTC. It encodes CSASGESSEQYF.

The rearrangement uses TRBV27 and TRBJ2-1, with D tentatively TRBD2 (6 bases). V dropped 9 bases and J dropped 3 bases, with 12 bases sitting between them. The CDR3 contains 13 residues. CDR1 MNHEY and CDR2 SMNVEV come from the germline V gene (reference sequence). CDR3 protein: CASSDGGYNEQFF. CDR3 DNA sequence: TGTGCCAGTAGTGACGGGGGCTACAATGAGCAGTTCTTC.

CDR3 sequence (DNA): TGTGCCATCAGTGCTACAGGGTTGGAGAACACTGAAGCTTTCTTT. Translated, it gives CAISATGLENTEAFF. This sequence joins TRBV10-3 and TRBJ1-1; TRBD1 is a possible D gene (6 bases). This CDR3 spans 15 amino acids. CDR1 and CDR2 from the germline V gene are ENHRY and SYGVKD. V lost 4 bases and J lost 1, with 13 bases in between.

The V call is TRBV10-3, the J call TRBJ1-6; tentatively, D is TRBD1 (5 bases). From germline, CDR1 is ENHRY and CDR2 SYGVKD. The V and J ends lost 7 bases and 1 base respectively, with 8 bases between them. The CDR3 covers 14 residues. The CDR3 here is CAINGGSYNSPLHF. CDR3 DNA: TGTGCCATCAACGGGGGATCCTATAATTCACCCCTCCACTTT.

V gene TRBV6-5 combines with J gene TRBJ1-1, with D possibly TRBD1 on 6 matching bases. The CDR3 loop spans 15 amino acids. Germline-derived CDR1 and CDR2 are MNHEY and SVGAGI. Trimming shortened V by 5 bases and J by 2 bases, and 15 bases separated the two germline ends. CDR3 sequence reads: CASSPSDSLNTEAFF. CDR3 sequence (DNA): TGTGCCAGCAGTCCCTCGGACAGCCTAAACACTGAAGCTTTCTTT.

The chain uses TRBV4-1 and TRBJ2-5, with D maybe TRBD1 (5 bases). Germline assignment: CDR1 MGHRA and CDR2 YSYEKL. V lost 5 bases to trimming and J lost 5 bases, with 21 bases between them. The CDR3 contains 16 residues. CDR3 coding DNA: TGCGCCAGCAGCTCCGGGCGGCAGGGTCGGTGGGAGACCCAGTACTTC. Encoded protein: CASSSGRQGRWETQYF.

This clonotype appeared a few times. The chain couples TRBV10-2 to TRBJ2-7, with D possibly being TRBD2 (6 bases). Between the trimmed V and J ends, which lost 6 bases and 5 bases, there was a span of 14 bases. There are 13 residues in the CDR3. The germline V gene has CDR1 WSHSY and CDR2 SAAADI. The CDR3 bases are TGCGCCAGCAGGGCCGGGACTTACAACGAGCAGTACTTC. Its translation: CASRAGTYNEQYF.

This clonotype was seen many times. V is TRBV7-8 and J is TRBJ2-7; no clear D gene. This CDR3 contains 12 residues. V lost 7 bases, J lost 3 bases, and 10 bases lay in between. Germline-derived CDR1 and CDR2 are SGHVS and FQNEAQ. This CDR3 is CASTSGVYEQYF. CDR3 sequence (DNA): TGTGCCAGCACATCTGGGGTCTACGAGCAGTACTTC.

Points on this clonotype: The final CDR3 position lacks the conserved phenylalanine or tryptophan, pointing to a likely read error. V gene TRBV29-1 combines with J gene TRBJ2-7, with TRBD2 as a possible D gene (5 bases). Germline V lookup: CDR1 SQVTM, CDR2 ANQGSEA. The V gene lost 6 bases and the J gene lost 1 base, with 13 bases spanning the gap. This CDR3 comprises 13 residues. The CDR3 region has the DNA TGCAGCGTAGGACTGTCTACTTCCTACGAGCAGTACTCC. This translates into CSVGLSTSYEQYS.

V and J are TRBV27 and TRBJ2-1, with D perhaps matching TRBD1 (5 bases). The germline V and J ends were trimmed by 2 bases and 6 bases, with 14 bases remaining between them. This CDR3 has 15 residues. From germline, CDR1 is MNHEY and CDR2 SMNVEV (reference sequence). CDR3 in DNA: TGTGCCAGCAGTTTAGGACACCCTGTGAGCAATGAGCAGTTCTTC. Encoded protein: CASSLGHPVSNEQFF.

This clonotype was detected a few times. This sequence joins TRBV7-8 and TRBJ2-7, with 10 bases that match TRBD1. Germline V lookup: CDR1 SGHVS, CDR2 FQNEAQ. This CDR3 has 13 amino acids. J was trimmed by 7 bases and V by 4 bases; bases with no gene match: 4. The CDR3 sequence is CASSSRQGAEQYF. In nucleotides, the CDR3 is TGTGCCAGCAGCTCAAGACAGGGGGCTGAGCAGTACTTC.

The V gene is TRBV19, the J gene TRBJ2-7; D gene uncertain. Per germline, CDR1 LNHDA and CDR2 SQIVND (reference sequence). The CDR3 runs 15 residues. V was clipped by 6 bases and J by 2 bases, with 17 bases between them. The chain's CDR3 is CASSIGPKVTYEQYF. The CDR3 bases are TGTGCCAGTAGCATCGGACCGAAGGTTACCTACGAGCAGTACTTC.

The chain combines TRBV12-3 or TRBV12-4 with TRBJ2-5; 12 bases match TRBD2. The CDR3 contains 14 residues. The junction had 4 bases not matched to a gene; V was cut back by 6 bases and J by 5 bases. The CDR3 region is CASSAGLAGETQYF. The CDR3 DNA reads TGTGCCAGCAGCGCCGGACTAGCGGGGGAGACCCAGTACTTC.

V and J are TRBV28 and TRBJ1-1; D is perhaps TRBD1 (5 bases). Trimming left V 2 bases short and J 7 bases short, with 14 bases between. Germline loops: CDR1 MDHEN, CDR2 SYDVKM. The CDR3 runs 14 residues. DNA of the CDR3: TGTGCCAGCAGTTTAGGGGCTGGGAGGGGTGAAGCTTTCTTT. This translates into CASSLGAGRGEAFF.

CDR3 sequence reads: CASSLARGRRTEAFF. CDR3 bases: TGCGCCAGCAGCCTAGCGCGGGGGCGCAGAACTGAAGCTTTCTTT. The rearrangement joins TRBV4-3 to TRBJ1-1; a possible D gene is TRBD1 (6 bases). The V end was cut by 4 bases, the J end by 5 bases, with 17 bases between. The CDR3 is 15 amino acids. Germline CDR1 is LGHNA and CDR2 is YSLEER.

The V and J genes are TRBV7-9 and TRBJ2-3; D unresolved. Looked up from germline, CDR1 is SEHNR and CDR2 is FQNEAQ (reference sequence). The CDR3 has 14 residues. Deletions cut 1 base from V and 0 bases from J, with 5 bases between. The CDR3 here is CASSLVSSTDTQYF. CDR3 nucleotides: TGTGCCAGCAGCTTAGTGTCTAGCACAGATACGCAGTATTTT.

This clonotype was picked up a small number of times. This chain links TRBV6-1 with TRBJ1-1; 7 positions match TRBD1. This CDR3 is built from 13 residues. V trimming: 8 bases; J trimming: 5 bases; junction bases outside the gene matches: 8. The germline gives CDR1 MNHNS, CDR2 SASEGT. CDR3 region: CASGRQGRTEAFF. The CDR3 coding sequence is TGTGCCAGCGGAAGACAGGGAAGAACTGAAGCTTTCTTT.

The chain couples TRBV29-1 to TRBJ2-1; D could derive from TRBD1 or TRBD2 (5 bases each). The CDR3 extends over 13 amino acids. The germline V gene has CDR1 SQVTM and CDR2 ANQGSEA. V dropped 4 bases and J dropped 1 base, with 8 bases sitting between them. CDR3 region: CSVGGVSYNEQFF. CDR3 coding DNA: TGCAGCGTTGGAGGGGTATCCTACAATGAGCAGTTCTTC.

The V and J genes are TRBV30 and TRBJ1-2, with TRBD1 identical over 10 bases. The trim removed 7 bases at V and 4 bases at J, leaving 6 bases unmatched. CDR1 and CDR2 from the germline V gene are GTSNPN and SVGIG (reference sequence). CDR3 length: 13 amino acids. The CDR3 region has the DNA TGTGCCTCGTCGGGACAGGGGACCTATGGCTACACCTTC. This codes for CASSGQGTYGYTF.

This clonotype was picked up a small number of times. This chain connects TRBV14 to TRBJ1-1; D not resolved. The germline V gene encodes CDR1 SGHDN and CDR2 FVKESK. This CDR3 has 13 amino acids. Trimming pared 2 bases from V and 0 bases from J, leaving 4 bases between. The CDR3 DNA follows: TGTGCCAGCAGCCAACACTTGAACACTGAAGCTTTCTTT. Amino acid sequence: CASSQHLNTEAFF.

This clonotype was observed a few times. The chain employs TRBV6-1 and TRBJ1-1; a possible D gene is TRBD1 (5 bases). V gave up 1 base and J gave up 3 bases, with 9 bases separating them. The CDR3 is 14 residues long. Germline V gene sequence: CDR1 MNHNS, CDR2 SASEGT. The CDR3 DNA is TGTGCCAGCAGTGAAGACAGGACCCACACTGAAGCTTTCTTT. It translates to CASSEDRTHTEAFF.

The table lists this clonotype with a few counts. The rearrangement uses TRBV24-1 and TRBJ2-3; TRBD2 agrees at 7 bases. The CDR3 covers 18 residues. Per the germline V gene, CDR1 is KGHDR and CDR2 is SFDVKD. V lost 7 bases and J lost 2; bases outside the gene matches: 17. As DNA, the CDR3 is TGTGCCACCAGCCTGGGGGGGGGAGCTAATTGGGACACAGATACGCAGTATTTT. Translation gives CATSLGGGANWDTDTQYF.

The genes are TRBV29-1 and TRBJ2-2; TRBD1 agrees at 8 bases. CDR1 is SQVTM and CDR2 is ANQGSEA in the germline V gene. The CDR3 has 15 residues. With V trimmed by 4 bases and J by 5 bases, 9 bases remained unmatched. The CDR3: CSVGLTGVETGELFF. The CDR3 DNA is TGCAGCGTTGGGCTGACAGGGGTCGAGACCGGGGAGCTGTTTTTT.

The chain recombines TRBV6-1 with TRBJ1-1; TRBD1 aligns across 12 bases. This CDR3 contains 15 residues. J was trimmed by 5 bases and V by 4 bases; bases with no gene match: 5. CDR1 MNHNS and CDR2 SASEGT come from the germline V gene. The CDR3 protein is CASSGDRGRPTEAFF. In nucleotides, the CDR3 is TGTGCCAGCAGTGGGGACAGGGGGCGCCCAACTGAAGCTTTCTTT.

Regarding this clonotype: A much more abundant neighbour one base away suggests this may be a read error. J is TRBJ2-5 and V is TRBV19, with 11 bases lining up with TRBD1. The DNA end is more similar to TRBJ2-1, so the J call may be wrong. CDR1 is LNHDA and CDR2 is SQIVND in the germline V gene (reference sequence). This CDR3 contains 14 residues. CDR3 in DNA: TGTGCCAGTAGTTCCGGGACAGGGGGTTACGAGCAGTTCTTC. Amino acid sequence: CASSSGTGGYEQFF.

This clonotype has more than one count but fewer than ten. This chain joins TRBV29-1 and TRBJ2-2, with 10 nucleotides matching TRBD1. The CDR3 sequence is 15 residues long. V gave up 3 bases and J gave up 2 bases; unmatched junction bases: 3. Germline V gives CDR1 SQVTM, CDR2 ANQGSEA. The CDR3 reads CSVERQGANTGELFF. CDR3 in DNA: TGCAGCGTTGAGCGACAGGGGGCAAACACCGGGGAGCTGTTTTTT.